One and the same sample provided the 26 T cell receptor beta chains below, sequenced in a study of blood T cell repertoires in COVID-19 (dated by TCRdb to the early 2020s). Preparation of the library involved the immunoSEQ multiplex PCR assay. TCRdb carries this immuneACCESS record with in-frame sequences only. Its versions omit some clonotypes, under half of them owing to an unresolved V gene in the studies checked, with the rest unexplained. For this sample the table gives roughly 80,000 clones, of which approximately 88% were detected only once. 5% to 6.5% of the sample is held by the ten biggest clonotypes. The sequenced sample was peripheral blood. These receptors were obtained from a man between 45 and 60 years old with active COVID-19.

This clone appeared a single time. The gene calls are TRBV6-5 and TRBJ2-7; 8 nucleotides line up with TRBD1. The CDR3 consists of 12 residues. Germline V gene sequence: CDR1 MNHEY, CDR2 SVGAGI. The V and J ends lost 3 bases and 11 bases, in that order; junction bases with no gene match: 6. In DNA, the CDR3 is TGTGCCAGCAGTTATACCACGACAGGGGAGTACTTC. Protein sequence: CASSYTTTGEYF.

The gene calls are TRBV18 and TRBJ1-6; no clear D gene. CDR3 length equals 15 residues. The V gene lost 2 bases and the J gene lost 8 bases, with 13 bases spanning the gap. Germline V gene sequence: CDR1 KGHSH, CDR2 LQKENI. DNA of the CDR3: TGTGCCAGCTCACCAGCTACCGGGAGGGATTCACCCCTCCACTTT. Encoded protein: CASSPATGRDSPLHF.

The chain carries TRBV5-1 and TRBJ1-2; D not certain. The CDR3 has 13 amino acids. Germline V gene data show CDR1 as SGHRS and CDR2 as YFSETQ. V was pared by 4 bases and J by 5 bases, with 12 bases between. The CDR3 reads CASSPSGGYGYTF. DNA of the CDR3: TGCGCCAGCAGCCCGTCAGGCGGGTATGGCTACACCTTC.

This clone was seen a few times. This chain uses TRBV4-3 with TRBJ1-2; possible D gene TRBD1, 5 bases. CDR1 and CDR2 (germline): LGHNA, YSLEER. V lost 1 base and J lost 4, with 13 bases in between. The CDR3 is 15 amino acids. The CDR3 sequence: CASSQAGGDPYGYTF. The CDR3 DNA follows: TGCGCCAGCAGCCAAGCGGGCGGGGACCCCTATGGCTACACCTTC.

The J gene is TRBJ1-5, the V gene TRBV19; 7 nucleotides agree with TRBD1. The length of the CDR3 is 14 residues. V lost 7 bases to trimming and J lost 3 bases; unmatched junction nucleotides: 6. The germline V gene encodes CDR1 LNHDA and CDR2 SQIVND (reference sequence). DNA for the CDR3: TGTGCCAGTACTCAAGGACAGGCCAATCAGCCCCAGCATTTT. Translation: CASTQGQANQPQHF.

This clone appeared once. The chain couples TRBV7-2 to TRBJ2-7; unclear D gene. CDR1 SGHTA and CDR2 FQGNSA come from the germline V gene. Trimming pared 3 bases from V and 3 bases from J, leaving 12 bases between. The CDR3 consists of 14 residues. The CDR3 protein is CASSFPTRGYEQYF. CDR3 sequence (DNA): TGTGCCAGCAGCTTTCCAACGCGCGGCTACGAGCAGTACTTC. The full variable domain, rest sourced from reference TRBV7-2 and TRBJ2-7, is GAGVSQSPSNKVTEKGKDVELRCDPISGHTALYWYRQSLGQGLEFLIYFQGNSAPDKSGLPSDRFSAERTGGSVSTLTIQRTQQEDSAVYLCASSFPTRGYEQYFGPGTRLTVT.

The chain joins TRBV18 to TRBJ2-3, with 9 nucleotides matching TRBD2. Germline CDR1 KGHSH, CDR2 LQKENI. V shed 3 bases, J shed 2 bases, and the junction held 3 bases outside the gene matches. The CDR3 covers 15 residues. The CDR3 spells CASSPGLANTDTQYF. Here the CDR3 DNA reads TGTGCCAGCTCACCCGGACTAGCGAACACAGATACGCAGTATTTT.

This rearrangement joins TRBV28 to TRBJ2-7; 11 nucleotides line up with TRBD1. This CDR3 comprises 15 residues. Germline values: CDR1 MDHEN, CDR2 SYDVKM. V lost 5 bases, J lost 2 bases, and 5 bases stayed unmatched. Written as DNA, the CDR3 is TGTGCCAGCAGTAAACCGGGACAGGGGGCCTACGAGCAGTACTTC. Translation gives CASSKPGQGAYEQYF.

This chain uses TRBV5-1 with TRBJ2-1; 9 nucleotides align to TRBD1. V was pared by 2 bases and J by 0 bases, with 9 bases of the junction left unmatched. The V gene's germline CDR1 is SGHRS and CDR2 YFSETQ. The CDR3 totals 18 residues. CDR3: CASSFNAGTGSSYNEQFF. The CDR3 bases are TGCGCCAGCAGCTTCAATGCCGGGACAGGGAGCTCCTACAATGAGCAGTTCTTC.

The V and J genes are TRBV6-5 and TRBJ2-2, with TRBD1 matching over 8 bases. CDR3 length equals 15 residues. Germline V CDR1 and CDR2: MNHEY, SVGAGI. V was pared by 5 bases and J by 0 bases, with 2 bases of the junction left unmatched. CDR3 bases: TGTGCCAGCAGTCCACAGGGGGCGAACACCGGGGAGCTGTTTTTT. It is translated as CASSPQGANTGELFF.

The genes are TRBV5-1 and TRBJ1-2, with no clear D. In germline, CDR1 is SGHRS, CDR2 YFSETQ. This CDR3 region has 16 residues. Trimming cost V 1 base and J 0 bases, with 13 bases left between them. The CDR3 coding sequence is TGCGCCAGCAGCTTGTCCGCGGCGAGGGCTAACTATGGCTACACCTTC. It specifies CASSLSAARANYGYTF.

The chain employs TRBV4-3 and TRBJ2-7; TRBD2 matches at 7 bases. CDR1 and CDR2 (germline): LGHNA, YSLEER. After removal of 4 bases from V and 6 bases from J, the junction contained 27 bases not matched to a gene. CDR3 length: 20 residues. This chain's CDR3 is CASSLLYAGSGTRGVSEQYF. The DNA for the CDR3 is TGCGCCAGCAGCCTATTATACGCCGGGAGCGGGACCCGAGGGGTCTCCGAGCAGTACTTC.

This rearrangement joins TRBV28 to TRBJ2-7; 10 bases map to TRBD2. V was clipped by 2 bases and J by 4 bases; unmatched bases: 5. This CDR3 is 15 amino acids long. Germline loops: CDR1 MDHEN, CDR2 SYDVKM. CDR3 in amino acids: CASSLSPSGSYEQYF. The CDR3 DNA reads as TGTGCCAGCAGTTTAAGTCCTAGCGGGAGTTACGAGCAGTACTTC.

This chain joins TRBV6-5 and TRBJ2-5; 10 bases line up with TRBD2. V lost 2 bases and J lost 9; bases outside the gene matches: 3. Looked up from germline, CDR1 is MNHEY and CDR2 is SVGAGI. The CDR3 sequence is 13 residues long. CDR3 nucleotide sequence: TGTGCCAGCAGTTACCCTGGACTAGCGGCCCAGTACTTC. This translates into CASSYPGLAAQYF.

The chain carries TRBV9 and TRBJ2-5; 7 nucleotides align to TRBD1. Germline CDR1 reads SGDLS; CDR2 reads YYNGEE. The CDR3 has 14 residues. V dropped 1 base and J dropped 4; count of bases not matched to a gene: 4. Here the CDR3 reads CASSVSDRVETQYF. DNA for the CDR3: TGTGCCAGCAGCGTATCTGACAGGGTAGAGACCCAGTACTTC.

The chain recombines TRBV5-1 with TRBJ2-2, with 8 bases matching TRBD1. The CDR3 extends over 14 amino acids. Germline trimming cut 4 bases from V and 4 bases from J; bases unmatched to any gene: 3. CDR1 SGHRS and CDR2 YFSETQ come from the germline V gene. The CDR3 spells CASSGQGGTGELFF. As DNA, the CDR3 is TGCGCCAGCAGCGGACAGGGAGGCACCGGGGAGCTGTTTTTT.

This sequence joins TRBV6-5 and TRBJ1-5; no firm D call. CDR1 is MNHEY and CDR2 is SVGAGI in the germline V gene. V shed 7 bases and J shed 4 bases, with 8 bases lying between them. This CDR3 contains 12 residues. The CDR3 protein is CASTSGNQPQHF. For the CDR3, the DNA is TGTGCCAGCACCTCGGGTAATCAGCCCCAGCATTTT.

The chain couples TRBV11-2 to TRBJ1-1, with unresolved D. The CDR3 loop spans 13 amino acids. The germline V gene encodes CDR1 SGHAT and CDR2 FQNNGV. V was pared by 0 bases and J by 10 bases, with 12 bases between. CDR3 nucleotides: TGTGCCAGCAGCTTAGAAAAAAACAGTGGAGCTTTCTTT. Its protein is CASSLEKNSGAFF.

This chain joins TRBV4-2 and TRBJ2-3; 15 bases align to TRBD2. CDR1 is LGHNA and CDR2 is YNFKEQ in the germline V gene. The CDR3 is 19 residues long. The ends lost 2 bases at V and 7 bases at J; junction bases unmatched: 13. The DNA of the CDR3 is TGTGCCAGCAGCCAATGGGGACTAGCGGGGGGCAAGGTGGCCTATACGCAGTATTTT. Protein: CASSQWGLAGGKVAYTQYF.

The chain joins TRBV2 to TRBJ2-7; 7 bases agree with TRBD1. Germline V gene sequence: CDR1 SNHLY, CDR2 FYNNEI. With V trimmed by 3 bases and J by 1 base, 6 bases remained unmatched. The CDR3 consists of 15 residues. CDR3 sequence (DNA): TGTGCCAGCAGTGACCCTGGACAGGTTTCCTACGAGCAGTACTTC. It encodes CASSDPGQVSYEQYF.

V and J are TRBV29-1 and TRBJ2-7; 7 nucleotides match TRBD1. This CDR3 is built from 14 residues. J lost 2 bases, V lost 5 bases, and 9 bases had no gene match. Germline V lookup: CDR1 SQVTM, CDR2 ANQGSEA. The CDR3, as DNA: TGCAGCGTTCGAGGGACAGCCACCACCTACGAGCAGTACTTC. Translation gives CSVRGTATTYEQYF.

This chain joins TRBV19 and TRBJ2-7; TRBD2 matches 7 bases. The CDR3 is 15 residues long. Germline V gene lookup returns CDR1 LNHDA and CDR2 SQIVND (reference sequence). V shed 7 bases and J 4 bases; nucleotides not matched to a gene: 13. The CDR3 DNA sequence: TGTGCCAGTAACCTTAATCCGGGACTATTTTACGAGCAGTACTTC. Protein: CASNLNPGLFYEQYF. Combining the CDR3 with reference TRBV19 and TRBJ2-7 gives the whole variable domain DGGITQSPKYLFRKEGQNVTLSCEQNLNHDAMYWYRQDPGQGLRLIYYSQIVNDFQKGDIAEGYSVSREKKESFPLTVTSAQKNPTAFYLCASNLNPGLFYEQYFGPGTRLTVT.

On this clone itself: The sample holds other DNA sequences that translate to the same CDR3. This rearrangement joins TRBV14 to TRBJ1-1, with D unresolved. V lost 1 base and J 0 bases, leaving 3 bases between the germline ends. Germline CDR1 reads SGHDN; CDR2 reads FVKESK. The CDR3 covers 13 residues. CDR3 in amino acids: CASSQALNTEAFF. The CDR3 DNA reads as TGTGCCAGCAGCCAAGCATTGAACACTGAAGCTTTCTTT.

The chain carries TRBV19 and TRBJ1-2; 10 positions match TRBD1. With 1 base clipped from V and 8 bases from J, the junction kept 22 bases outside the gene matches. This CDR3 spans 20 amino acids. Per germline, CDR1 LNHDA and CDR2 SQIVND (reference sequence). CDR3 region: CASSIVGLRLRDRGSGGYTF. The DNA for the CDR3 is TGTGCCAGTAGTATAGTTGGTCTCCGCCTCCGGGACAGGGGTTCTGGCGGCTACACCTTC. Looking up the rest from reference TRBV19 and TRBJ1-2 gives the full variable domain: DGGITQSPKYLFRKEGQNVTLSCEQNLNHDAMYWYRQDPGQGLRLIYYSQIVNDFQKGDIAEGYSVSREKKESFPLTVTSAQKNPTAFYLCASSIVGLRLRDRGSGGYTFGSGTRLTVV.

This chain joins TRBV4-2 and TRBJ1-1; D uncertain. The CDR3 is made up of 14 amino acids. V lost 4 bases and J 0 bases, leaving 9 bases between the germline ends. Germline V gene lookup returns CDR1 LGHNA and CDR2 YNFKEQ. The CDR3 DNA sequence: TGTGCCAGCAGCCGCGAACTCCTGAACACTGAAGCTTTCTTT. Translation gives CASSRELLNTEAFF.

The rearrangement joins TRBV5-1 to TRBJ1-4, with D tentatively TRBD1 (5 bases). The CDR3 sequence is 15 residues long. V was pared by 2 bases and J by 5 bases, with 13 bases between. CDR1 and CDR2 from the germline V gene are SGHRS and YFSETQ. The CDR3, as DNA: TGCGCCAGCAGCTTACTGGGGTCAGGGAATGAAAAACTGTTTTTT. Protein: CASSLLGSGNEKLFF.